These 30 T cell receptor beta chains were all obtained from the same sample, sequenced in a study of cytomegalovirus exposure and HLA in healthy donors. PCR was performed using 60 Vbeta and 13 Jbeta primers. TCRdb's table, derived via immunoSEQ multiplex PCR, lists solely in-frame clones and lacks some. The sample shows about 110,000 clones, 65% to 90% of them seen only once. The sample taken for sequencing was PBMCs. Receptor source: a woman in her twenties or thirties in good health and CMV-seronegative.

The chain joins TRBV19 to TRBJ2-7; TRBD2 aligns across 9 bases. CDR3 length equals 17 residues. With 1 base clipped from V and 5 bases from J, the junction kept 12 bases outside the gene matches. From germline, CDR1 is LNHDA and CDR2 SQIVND (reference sequence). This CDR3 reads CASSIGQGLAYRHEQYF. In DNA, the CDR3 is TGTGCCAGTAGTATAGGTCAAGGACTAGCGTATCGACACGAGCAGTACTTC.

This sequence joins TRBV30 and TRBJ1-2, with TRBD1 as a possible D gene (5 bases). The V end lost 3 bases, the J end lost 2 bases, and 16 bases lay between the germline ends. Germline assignment: CDR1 GTSNPN and CDR2 SVGIG (reference sequence). The length of the CDR3 is 15 residues. CDR3 DNA: TGTGCCTGGAGCACCATTGGACACTCCAACTATGGCTACACCTTC. Encoded protein: CAWSTIGHSNYGYTF.

The chain links TRBV19 to TRBJ2-4, with 8 bases fitting TRBD2. V was clipped by 6 bases and J by 9 bases; unmatched bases: 13. This CDR3 has 15 amino acids. Germline-derived CDR1 and CDR2 are LNHDA and SQIVND (reference sequence). The CDR3 nucleotides read TGTGCCAGTAGCGCTTTGACGGGGGGGGACGGCATTCAGTACTTC. It is translated as CASSALTGGDGIQYF.

Remarks on this clone: Different DNA sequences within this sample yield the same CDR3. This chain connects TRBV10-3 to TRBJ2-7; D might be TRBD2 (6 bases). The CDR3 has 14 amino acids. CDR1 ENHRY and CDR2 SYGVKD come from the germline V gene. Trimming shortened V by 2 bases and J by 1 base, and 9 bases separated the two germline ends. The CDR3 here is CAISEGEVSYEQYF. Written as DNA, the CDR3 is TGTGCCATCAGTGAGGGGGAGGTATCCTACGAGCAGTACTTC.

The genes are TRBV10-3 and TRBJ2-7, with D perhaps TRBD1 (6 bases). Germline-derived CDR1 and CDR2 are ENHRY and SYGVKD. Trimming removed 4 bases from V and 2 bases from J, with 24 bases in between. This CDR3 contains 18 residues. CDR3 sequence reads: CAISGGGARGNGAYEQYF. CDR3 sequence (DNA): TGTGCCATCAGTGGAGGTGGGGCTAGGGGGAACGGGGCCTACGAGCAGTACTTC.

Points on this clone: The sample contains more than one DNA sequence encoding this CDR3. This chain uses TRBV11-2 with TRBJ2-7, with TRBD1 matching over 8 bases. This CDR3 is built from 13 residues. Trimming cost V 3 bases and J 4 bases; bases outside gene matches: 2. The germline V gene has CDR1 SGHAT and CDR2 FQNNGV. CDR3 region: CASSFDRGYEQYF. The CDR3 DNA reads as TGTGCCAGCAGCTTCGACAGGGGTTACGAGCAGTACTTC.

This clone appeared a single time. The chain uses TRBV5-6 and TRBJ1-6; maybe TRBD1 (6 bases). This CDR3 has 15 residues. CDR1 is SGHDT and CDR2 is YYEEEE in the germline V gene. V was cut by 0 bases and J by 10 bases, with 14 bases left in between. CDR3 residues: CASSLGVQGISPLHF. The CDR3 nucleotides read TGTGCCAGCAGCTTGGGTGTCCAGGGGATATCACCCCTCCACTTT.

The CDR3 DNA follows: TGCAGCGCCGGACAGGACGTCCGGTTCTTC. Amino acid sequence: CSAGQDVRFF. The chain recombines TRBV29-1 with TRBJ2-1, with 7 bases fitting TRBD1. Trimming at V came to 7 bases and at J to 15 bases, leaving 9 bases not matched to a gene. In germline, CDR1 is SQVTM, CDR2 ANQGSEA. This CDR3 is 10 amino acids long.

V gene TRBV20-1 combines with J gene TRBJ2-7; D is uncertain. V was pared by 2 bases and J by 7 bases, with 9 bases between. The CDR3 is made up of 11 amino acids. Germline CDR1 is DFQATT and CDR2 is SNEGSKA (reference sequence). As DNA, the CDR3 is TGCAGTGCTAGACTCGTGGAGGAGCAGTACTTC. Amino acids: CSARLVEEQYF.

The chain couples TRBV15 to TRBJ2-2, with D possibly matching TRBD1 (7 bases). Germline V gene data show CDR1 as LNHNV and CDR2 as YYDKDF (reference sequence). This CDR3 has 14 residues. V lost 6 bases and J lost 5, with 13 bases in between. The CDR3 DNA sequence: TGTGCCACCAGTGCAGGGGGGTGGACCGGGGAGCTGTTTTTT. Its protein is CATSAGGWTGELFF.

The gene calls are TRBV2 and TRBJ2-3, with 9 bases that match TRBD2. The CDR3 runs to 15 residues. The V gene end was trimmed by 6 bases and the J gene end by 2 bases; junction bases not matched to a gene: 6. Germline lookup yields CDR1 SNHLY and CDR2 FYNNEI. The CDR3 DNA follows: TGTGCCAGCAGAGCGACTAGCGGCCACACAGATACGCAGTATTTT. This encodes CASRATSGHTDTQYF.

The chain couples TRBV11-3 to TRBJ2-1; maybe TRBD1 (6 bases). Trimming removed 5 bases at V and 4 bases at J, with 12 bases between. Germline V gives CDR1 SGHNT, CDR2 YENEEA. The CDR3 has 14 residues. The CDR3 DNA reads TGTGCCAGCAGCCTCCGGGACAAGTACAATGAGCAGTTCTTC. It codes for CASSLRDKYNEQFF.

The chain couples TRBV2 to TRBJ1-4; D is unresolved. The length of the CDR3 is 14 residues. Germline CDR1 is SNHLY and CDR2 is FYNNEI. Trimming shortened V by 7 bases and J by 6 bases, and 15 bases separated the two germline ends. The CDR3 sequence: CASMVTTHDEKLFF. CDR3 in DNA: TGTGCCAGCATGGTGACAACGCATGATGAAAAACTGTTTTTT.

V and J are TRBV7-2 and TRBJ2-2, with 8 bases that match TRBD2. After removal of 3 bases from V and 3 bases from J, the junction contained 3 bases not matched to a gene. CDR1 is SGHTA, CDR2 FQGNSA, per germline. The CDR3 loop spans 15 amino acids. The DNA for the CDR3 is TGTGCCAGCAGCTTCCTAGCGGGCGACACCGGGGAGCTGTTTTTT. Protein: CASSFLAGDTGELFF.

This clone was detected a few times. This chain uses TRBV6-1 with TRBJ2-5; perhaps TRBD1 as D (6 bases). Trimming took off 2 bases at V and 4 bases at J, with 14 bases between the two ends. There are 15 residues in the CDR3. The germline V gene has CDR1 MNHNS and CDR2 SASEGT. CDR3 in amino acids: CASSELGRGLETQYF. For the CDR3, the DNA is TGTGCCAGCAGTGAATTGGGCAGGGGATTAGAGACCCAGTACTTC.

The V and J genes are TRBV7-2 and TRBJ1-1, with 7 nucleotides matching TRBD1. This CDR3 comprises 15 residues. CDR1 and CDR2 from the germline V gene are SGHTA and FQGNSA. With V trimmed by 3 bases and J by 6 bases, 10 bases remained unmatched. In nucleotides, the CDR3 is TGTGCCAGCAGCTTTTATAGACAGGGAAGCGCTGAAGCTTTCTTT. Protein: CASSFYRQGSAEAFF.

This clone has a single count. J is TRBJ2-5 and V is TRBV4-3; D unclear. CDR1 and CDR2 from the germline V gene are LGHNA and YSLEER. The CDR3 totals 13 residues. V gave up 0 bases and J gave up 5 bases, with 7 bases separating them. The CDR3 region is CASSQDLRETQYF. CDR3 sequence (DNA): TGCGCCAGCAGCCAAGACCTACGGGAGACCCAGTACTTC.

J is TRBJ2-5 and V is TRBV19; the D gene is possibly TRBD2 (6 bases). The V end lost 5 bases, the J end lost 5 bases, and 15 bases lay between the germline ends. The CDR3 runs 14 residues. Germline CDR1 and CDR2: LNHDA and SQIVND (reference sequence). The CDR3 DNA follows: TGTGCCAGTAGTCAAGGGACTGTGGGGGAGACCCAGTACTTC. This translates into CASSQGTVGETQYF.

This clone was observed a handful of times. The J gene is TRBJ1-1, the V gene TRBV11-1; D is undetermined. V was cut by 5 bases and J by 2 bases, with 12 bases left in between. The CDR3 covers 14 residues. CDR1 and CDR2 (germline): SGHAT, FQDESV (reference sequence). In nucleotides, the CDR3 is TGTGCCAGCAGCGGCAGTCAGTATAACACTGAAGCTTTCTTT. It translates to CASSGSQYNTEAFF.

V gene TRBV7-3 combines with J gene TRBJ2-3; 10 positions match TRBD2. The CDR3 has 16 amino acids. The V and J ends lost 3 bases and 3 bases, in that order; junction bases with no gene match: 6. Germline loops: CDR1 SGHTA, CDR2 FQGTGA. Here the CDR3 reads CASSFPSGSGTDTQYF. CDR3 coding DNA: TGTGCCAGCAGCTTCCCTAGCGGGAGTGGAACAGATACGCAGTATTTT. The variable domain in full, with the rest retrieved from reference TRBV7-3 and TRBJ2-3, is GAGVSQTPSNKVTEKGKYVELRCDPISGHTALYWYRQSLGQGPEFLIYFQGTGAADDSGLPNDRFFAVRPEGSVSTLKIQRTERGDSAVYLCASSFPSGSGTDTQYFGPGTRLTVL.

This clone has only one observation. The J gene is TRBJ2-6, the V gene TRBV15; D perhaps matches TRBD1 (5 bases). Trimming pared 4 bases from V and 1 base from J, leaving 14 bases between. The germline gives CDR1 LNHNV, CDR2 YYDKDF (reference sequence). The CDR3 is made up of 17 amino acids. CDR3 loop: CATSKEIPGSGANVLTF. In DNA, the CDR3 is TGTGCCACCAGCAAAGAGATCCCAGGGTCTGGGGCCAACGTCCTGACTTTC.

The rearrangement links TRBV5-1 to TRBJ2-7; TRBD2 agrees at 9 bases. Germline lookup yields CDR1 SGHRS and CDR2 YFSETQ. After removal of 7 bases from V and 0 bases from J, the junction contained 8 bases not matched to a gene. The length of the CDR3 is 15 residues. CDR3 residues: CASRNGTSSSYEQYF. CDR3 in DNA: TGCGCCAGCCGGAATGGGACTAGCAGCTCCTACGAGCAGTACTTC.

The chain is built from TRBV28 and TRBJ1-2; 7 nucleotides match TRBD1. Trimming cost V 4 bases and J 2 bases; bases outside gene matches: 10. From germline, CDR1 is MDHEN and CDR2 SYDVKM. CDR3 size: 16 residues. The CDR3 region is CASSSSRGDRNYGYTF. The CDR3 DNA is TGTGCCAGCAGTTCCTCCAGGGGGGACAGAAACTATGGCTACACCTTC.

This clone was counted a single time. An end of the junction differs from the germline gene, which may be a read error. J is TRBJ2-5 and V is TRBV25-1; 10 bases line up with TRBD1. CDR3 length: 16 amino acids. Germline CDR1 and CDR2: MGHDK and SYGVNS. CDR3 residues: CTSSGAGTGEGETQYF. As DNA, the CDR3 is TGTACCAGCAGTGGGGCTGGGACAGGGGAGGGAGAGACCCAGTACTTC.

The chain joins TRBV11-2 to TRBJ2-7, with TRBD1 identical over 7 bases. CDR1 is SGHAT, CDR2 FQNNGV, per germline. V shed 0 bases and J 2 bases; nucleotides not matched to a gene: 4. This CDR3 is built from 15 residues. CDR3 amino acids: CASSLDRTGPYEQYF. The CDR3 region has the DNA TGTGCCAGCAGCTTAGACCGGACAGGACCCTACGAGCAGTACTTC. The full variable domain, completed using reference TRBV11-2 and TRBJ2-7, is EAGVAQSPRYKIIEKRQSVAFWCNPISGHATLYWYQQILGQGPKLLIQFQNNGVVDDSQLPKDRFSAERLKGVDSTLKIQPAKLEDSAVYLCASSLDRTGPYEQYFGPGTRLTVT.

The V and J genes are TRBV2 and TRBJ2-5; 9 nucleotides align to TRBD1. Per germline, CDR1 SNHLY and CDR2 FYNNEI. V gave up 11 bases and J gave up 5 bases; unmatched junction bases: 9. This CDR3 is built from 13 residues. The CDR3 loop reads CAGRDRAGETQYF. The CDR3 region has the DNA TGTGCCGGCCGGGACAGGGCGGGGGAGACCCAGTACTTC.

The J gene is TRBJ2-2, the V gene TRBV6-5, with D unclear. Germline assignment: CDR1 MNHEY and CDR2 SVGAGI. V lost 5 bases, J lost 6 bases, and 7 bases lay in between. The CDR3 consists of 12 residues. CDR3: CASSTNPGELFF. In DNA form, the CDR3 reads TGTGCCAGCAGTACAAATCCCGGGGAGCTGTTTTTT.

This chain joins TRBV27 and TRBJ2-3; D gene uncertain. The CDR3 loop spans 13 amino acids. CDR1 and CDR2 from the germline V gene are MNHEY and SMNVEV (reference sequence). With 7 bases removed from V and 0 bases from J, the gap between germline ends came to 8 bases. CDR3 residues: CASMSRSTDTQYF. Here the CDR3 DNA reads TGTGCCAGCATGTCACGGAGCACAGATACGCAGTATTTT.

CDR3 DNA: TGTGCCAGCAGCCCTATCGGGGGGACTGAAGCTTTCTTT. Translating it yields CASSPIGGTEAFF. The gene calls are TRBV7-9 and TRBJ1-1; possible D gene TRBD1, 5 bases. The germline V gene encodes CDR1 SEHNR and CDR2 FQNEAQ (reference sequence). This CDR3 spans 13 amino acids. Between the trimmed V and J ends, which lost 5 bases and 5 bases, there was a span of 12 bases.

This chain joins TRBV15 and TRBJ2-4, with 8 bases that match TRBD1. The trim removed 2 bases at V and 9 bases at J, leaving 6 bases unmatched. The germline V gene has CDR1 LNHNV and CDR2 YYDKDF (reference sequence). The CDR3 has 14 residues. Written as DNA, the CDR3 is TGTGCCACCAGCAGACGGACAGGGACGGCCATTCAGTACTTC. Translated, it gives CATSRRTGTAIQYF. The full variable domain, completed using reference TRBV15 and TRBJ2-4, is DAMVIQNPRYQVTQFGKPVTLSCSQTLNHNVMYWYQQKSSQAPKLLFHYYDKDFNNEADTPDNFQSRRPNTSFCFLDIRSPGLGDTAMYLCATSRRTGTAIQYFGAGTRLSVL.